This TCR beta chain was obtained from a study of blood T cell repertoires in COVID-19. Per the germline V gene, CDR1 is SQVTM and CDR2 is ANQGSEA. Trimming removed 6 bases from V and 3 bases from J; junction bases left unmatched: 6. The CDR3 totals 15 residues. Original processing methods: Reference gene primer amplification yielded estimated nucleated cell counts. The protocol was immunoSEQ multiplex PCR, while the TCRdb copy is restricted to in-frame clones and leaves out a portion. From that table come the V and J calls and clone size; the DNA was used to work out D and trimming. The sample lists 340,000 or so clones; more than 75% were seen once.

The clonotype originates from a man in his forties or fifties with active or convalescent COVID-19. The V gene is TRBV29-1, the J gene TRBJ2-3, with TRBD2 matching over 13 bases. Sequenced: peripheral blood. This CDR3 is CSVSLAGGPTDTQYF. CDR3 sequence (DNA): TGCAGCGTGTCACTAGCGGGAGGGCCGACAGATACGCAGTATTTT.